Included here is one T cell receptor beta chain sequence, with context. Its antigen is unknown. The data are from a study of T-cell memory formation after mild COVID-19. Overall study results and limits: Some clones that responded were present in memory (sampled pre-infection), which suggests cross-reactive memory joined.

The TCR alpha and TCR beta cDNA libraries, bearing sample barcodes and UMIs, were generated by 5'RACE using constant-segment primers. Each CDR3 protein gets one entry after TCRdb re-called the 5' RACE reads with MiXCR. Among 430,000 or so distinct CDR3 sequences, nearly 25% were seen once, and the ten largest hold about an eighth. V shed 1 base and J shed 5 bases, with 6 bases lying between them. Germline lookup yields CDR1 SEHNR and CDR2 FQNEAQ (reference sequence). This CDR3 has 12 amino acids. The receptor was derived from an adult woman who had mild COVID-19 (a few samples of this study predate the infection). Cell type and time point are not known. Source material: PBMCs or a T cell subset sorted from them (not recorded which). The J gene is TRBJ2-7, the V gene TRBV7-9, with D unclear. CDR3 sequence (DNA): TGTGCCAGCAGCTTAGAACTGGACGAGCAGTACTTC. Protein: CASSLELDEQYF.